This T cell receptor (beta chain) was recorded in a study of T cell changes during pregnancy in multiple sclerosis (dated by TCRdb to about 2019). Looking at the study overall: In women with multiple sclerosis, the researchers looked at how the T cell repertoire shifted as pregnancy progressed.

Compared with germline, V lacks 5 bases and J lacks 3 bases; bases without a gene match: 6. Counted from cysteine to phenylalanine, this CDR3 has 14 amino acids. The kept DNA is CDR3 alone, 42 bases in frame from the first base. CDR1 and CDR2 were assigned from the germline V gene as LGHNT and FRNRAP. Library construction relied on the immunoSEQ multiplex PCR assay. Not all clones reach the TCRdb copy of this immuneACCESS table, which keeps in-frame sequences only. Checked studies attribute under half of the gap to unresolved V genes and leave the rest unexplained. The sample profile shows 55,000 to 65,000 clones; roughly 93% of them were found once. The ten biggest clones cover approximately 2% of the sample. As regards this clone: Its antigen is still unknown. Per-base qualities were not stored, and no clone one base away is much larger.

The sequence joins TRBV12-5 to TRBJ2-7; TRBD2 matches 8 bases in the middle. This TCR came from a female donor with multiple sclerosis, enrolled in a pregnancy study. The sequencing used peripheral blood, collected after pregnancy. CDR3 reads: CASGVSGAIYEQYF. The DNA sequence follows: TGTGCTAGTGGTGTTAGCGGGGCCATCTACGAGCAGTACTTC. Extended through the reference TRBV12-5 and TRBJ2-7 proteins, this CDR3 yields the full variable domain: DARVTQTPRHKVTEMGQEVTMRCQPILGHNTVFWYRQTMMQGLELLAYFRNRAPLDDSGMPKDRFSAEMPDATLATLKIQPSEPRDSAVYFCASGVSGAIYEQYFGPGTRLTVT.